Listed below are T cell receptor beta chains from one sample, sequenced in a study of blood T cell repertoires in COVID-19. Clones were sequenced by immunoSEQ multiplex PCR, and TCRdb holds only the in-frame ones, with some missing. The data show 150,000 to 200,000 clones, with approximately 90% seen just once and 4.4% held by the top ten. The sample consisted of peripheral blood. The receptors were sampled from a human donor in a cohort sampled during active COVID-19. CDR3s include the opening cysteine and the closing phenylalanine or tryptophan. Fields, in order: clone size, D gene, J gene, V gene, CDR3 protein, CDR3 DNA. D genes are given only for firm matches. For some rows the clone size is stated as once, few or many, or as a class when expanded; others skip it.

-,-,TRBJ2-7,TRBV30,CAWSATYEQYF,TGTGCCTGGAGTGCCACCTACGAGCAGTACTTC
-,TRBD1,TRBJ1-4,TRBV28,CASSLWRLGGQEDEKLFF,TGTGCCAGCAGTTTATGGAGGTTAGGGGGACAGGAAGATGAAAAACTGTTTTTT
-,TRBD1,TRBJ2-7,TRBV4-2,CASSQVQDRGHYEQYF,TGTGCCAGCAGCCAAGTCCAGGACAGGGGGCATTACGAGCAGTACTTC
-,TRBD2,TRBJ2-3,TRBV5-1,CASSLGLAGGPGKDTQYF,TGCGCCAGCAGCTTGGGACTAGCGGGAGGGCCCGGGAAAGATACGCAGTATTTT
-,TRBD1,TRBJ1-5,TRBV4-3,CASSHKDRGRDQPQHF,TGCGCCAGCAGCCACAAGGACAGGGGGCGGGATCAGCCCCAGCATTTT
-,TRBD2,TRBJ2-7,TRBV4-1,CASSQNRLAGNSYEQYF,TGCGCCAGCAGCCAAAATAGACTAGCGGGGAATTCCTACGAGCAGTACTTC
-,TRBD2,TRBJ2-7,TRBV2,CASSGGGYEQYF,TGTGCCAGCAGTGGGGGGGGGTACGAGCAGTACTTC
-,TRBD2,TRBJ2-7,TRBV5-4,CASSLQGAGGYEQYF,TGTGCCAGCAGCTTGCAAGGGGCGGGGGGTTACGAGCAGTACTTC
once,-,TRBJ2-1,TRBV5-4,CASSLGTVLSYNEQFF,TGTGCCAGCAGCTTGGGAACAGTCCTCTCCTACAATGAGCAGTTCTTC
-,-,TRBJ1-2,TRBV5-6,CASSPPGQNYGYTF,TGTGCCAGCAGTCCCCCTGGACAGAACTATGGCTACACCTTC
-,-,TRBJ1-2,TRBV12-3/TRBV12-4,CASSFGGSGGYTF,TGTGCCAGCAGTTTCGGAGGGTCGGGTGGCTACACCTTC
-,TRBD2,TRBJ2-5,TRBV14,CASSRVAGSVTQYF,TGTGCCAGCAGCAGGGTAGCGGGATCGGTGACCCAGTACTTC
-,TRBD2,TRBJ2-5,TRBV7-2,CASSSVAGPQETQYF,TGTGCCAGCAGCTCGGTAGCGGGGCCTCAAGAGACCCAGTACTTC
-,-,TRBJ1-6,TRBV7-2,CASSFSTASSYNSPLHF,TGTGCCAGCAGCTTTTCGACAGCGAGCTCCTATAATTCACCCCTCCACTTT
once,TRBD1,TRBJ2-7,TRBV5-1,CASSYDRGLYEQYF,TGCGCCAGCAGCTATGACAGGGGACTCTACGAGCAGTACTTC
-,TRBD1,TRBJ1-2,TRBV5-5,CASSLTQDRDYGYTF,TGTGCCAGCAGCTTGACACAGGACAGGGATTATGGCTACACCTTC
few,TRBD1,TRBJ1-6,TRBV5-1,CASSRDSGNSPLHF,TGCGCCAGCAGTCGGGACAGTGGAAATTCACCCCTCCACTTT
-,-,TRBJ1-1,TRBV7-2,CASRGAVEAFF,TGTGCCAGCCGGGGGGCAGTGGAAGCTTTCTTT
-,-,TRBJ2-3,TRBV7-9,CASSLTTGKDTQYF,TGTGCCAGCAGCTTGACAACAGGGAAGGATACGCAGTATTTT
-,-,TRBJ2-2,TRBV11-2,CASSHGGAGNTGELFF,TGTGCCAGCAGCCACGGGGGAGCGGGGAACACCGGGGAGCTGTTTTTT
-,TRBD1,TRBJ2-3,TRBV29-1,CSVVTGQGASTDTQYF,TGCAGCGTCGTTACGGGACAGGGTGCTAGCACAGATACGCAGTATTTT
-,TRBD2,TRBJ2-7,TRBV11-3,CASSASGGAGYEQYF,TGTGCCAGCAGCGCTAGCGGGGGGGCCGGGTACGAGCAGTACTTC
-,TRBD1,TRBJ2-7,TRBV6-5,CASSYSWGQVIDEQYF,TGTGCCAGCAGTTACTCGTGGGGACAGGTTATCGACGAGCAGTACTTC